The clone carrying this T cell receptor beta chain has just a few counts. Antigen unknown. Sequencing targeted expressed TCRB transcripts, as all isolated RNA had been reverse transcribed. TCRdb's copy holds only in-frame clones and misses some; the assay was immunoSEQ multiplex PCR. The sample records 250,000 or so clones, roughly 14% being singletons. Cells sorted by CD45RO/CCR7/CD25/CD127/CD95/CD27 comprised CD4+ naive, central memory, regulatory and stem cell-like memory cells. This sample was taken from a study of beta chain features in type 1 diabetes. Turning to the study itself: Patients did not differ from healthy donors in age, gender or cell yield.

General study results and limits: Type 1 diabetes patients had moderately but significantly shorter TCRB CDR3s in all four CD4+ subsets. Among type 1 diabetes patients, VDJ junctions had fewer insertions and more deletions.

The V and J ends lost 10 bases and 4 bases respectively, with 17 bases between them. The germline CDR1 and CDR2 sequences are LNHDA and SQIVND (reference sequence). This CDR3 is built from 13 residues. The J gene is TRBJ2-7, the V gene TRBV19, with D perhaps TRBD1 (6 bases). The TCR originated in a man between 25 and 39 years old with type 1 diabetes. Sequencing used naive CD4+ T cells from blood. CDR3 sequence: CATRGQSTYEQYF. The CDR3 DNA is TGTGCCACCCGGGGACAATCGACGTACGAGCAGTACTTC.